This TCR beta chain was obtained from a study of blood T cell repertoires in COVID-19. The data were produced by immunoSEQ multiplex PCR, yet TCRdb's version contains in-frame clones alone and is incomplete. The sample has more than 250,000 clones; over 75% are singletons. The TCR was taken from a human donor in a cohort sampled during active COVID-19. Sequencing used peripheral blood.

For the CDR3, the DNA is TGTGCCAGCAGCGGGACTAGCGGGGGCACAGATACGCAGTATTTT. The encoded protein is CASSGTSGGTDTQYF. This chain connects TRBV2 to TRBJ2-3, with 13 bases lining up with TRBD2. The CDR3 sequence is 15 residues long. V gave up 6 bases and J gave up 1 base; unmatched junction bases: 1. Germline V CDR1 and CDR2: SNHLY, FYNNEI.